Listed here are 32 T cell receptor beta chains from one sample, sequenced in a study of OX40 agonist ivuxolimab in advanced cancers. TCRdb keeps only in-frame clones here, not all; method: immunoSEQ multiplex PCR. This sample carries approximately 68,000 clones, more than 70% of them seen once, and the ten largest clones take 2.1%. This material consisted of CD4+ or CD8+ T cells sorted from blood, taken in a trial of the OX40 agonist ivuxolimab. The receptors shown here come from an adult with an advanced solid tumor such as melanoma, head and neck, liver or kidney cancer.

The genes are TRBV7-3 and TRBJ2-1, with TRBD2 identical over 9 bases. The J segment lost 15 bases and the V segment lost 5 bases, leaving 14 bases of the junction unmatched. Germline lookup yields CDR1 SGHTA and CDR2 FQGTGA. The CDR3 contains 14 residues. In DNA, the CDR3 is TGTGCCAGCAGCCTCGCCCTTAGCGGGAGTAGTCTGTTCTTC. Its translation is CASSLALSGSSLFF.

V usage is TRBV28 and J usage is TRBJ1-3; the match to TRBD1 covers 7 bases. The ends lost 9 bases at V and 4 bases at J; junction bases unmatched: 9. CDR3 length: 14 residues. Germline CDR1 and CDR2: MDHEN and SYDVKM. The DNA for the CDR3 is TGTGCCAGTTATACCGGGACAGTCGGAAACACCATATATTTT. Encoded protein: CASYTGTVGNTIYF.

This clone has just one count. The chain employs TRBV11-3 and TRBJ2-5, with D tentatively TRBD1 or TRBD2 (5 bases each). V was cut by 6 bases and J by 2 bases, with 10 bases left in between. Germline CDR1 and CDR2: SGHNT and YENEEA. The CDR3 runs to 13 residues. The CDR3 loop is CASSGGPQETQYF. CDR3 coding DNA: TGTGCCAGCAGTGGGGGACCACAAGAGACCCAGTACTTC.

This clone was seen a single time. The chain uses TRBV5-1 and TRBJ2-6, with D tentatively TRBD1 or TRBD2 (5 bases each). In germline, CDR1 is SGHRS, CDR2 YFSETQ. V was shortened by 0 bases and J by 0 bases, with 10 bases between the two germline ends. This CDR3 spans 17 amino acids. The CDR3 DNA is TGCGCCAGCAGCTTGGGAGGGACCAACTCTGGGGCCAACGTCCTGACTTTC. Translated, it gives CASSLGGTNSGANVLTF.

This clone showed up just once. The rearrangement joins TRBV5-5 to TRBJ1-1; 9 bases align to TRBD1. CDR1 and CDR2 (germline): SGHKS, YYEKEE (reference sequence). Trimming cost V 3 bases and J 0 bases; bases outside gene matches: 12. The CDR3 covers 18 residues. CDR3 in amino acids: CASSSRYRDRVLNTEAFF. In DNA form, the CDR3 reads TGTGCCAGCAGCTCCAGGTACCGGGACAGGGTATTGAACACTGAAGCTTTCTTT.

The chain recombines TRBV4-2 with TRBJ1-5; D uncertain. The CDR3 length is 14 residues. Germline assignment: CDR1 LGHNA and CDR2 YNFKEQ. Trimming stripped 8 bases from V and 0 bases from J, with 11 bases between. The CDR3 DNA reads TGTGCCAGCTCAACCTCGGCTAGCAATCAGCCCCAGCATTTT. Residues: CASSTSASNQPQHF.

The rearrangement links TRBV18 to TRBJ2-3; D uncertain. The germline V gene has CDR1 KGHSH and CDR2 LQKENI. The CDR3 covers 12 residues. V was shortened by 6 bases and J by 5 bases, with 9 bases between the two germline ends. The CDR3 reads CASSATGDTQYF. The CDR3 DNA reads as TGTGCCAGCTCGGCTACTGGAGATACGCAGTATTTT.

This rearrangement joins TRBV6-5 to TRBJ2-1; no firm D call. This CDR3 is 15 amino acids long. Looked up from germline, CDR1 is MNHEY and CDR2 is SVGAGI. Trimming removed 0 bases at V and 5 bases at J, with 11 bases between. Here the CDR3 reads CASSYSNQRNNEQFF. The CDR3 DNA sequence: TGTGCCAGCAGTTACTCGAATCAAAGAAACAATGAGCAGTTCTTC.

This clone was counted a few times. The chain is built from TRBV7-2 and TRBJ1-1, with 8 nucleotides matching TRBD1. CDR1 and CDR2 (germline): SGHTA, FQGNSA. The V segment lost 3 bases and the J segment 1 base; nucleotides outside the gene matches: 1. This CDR3 is 14 amino acids long. The CDR3 loop reads CASSFGQGNTEAFF. Written as DNA, the CDR3 is TGTGCCAGCAGCTTCGGACAGGGGAACACTGAAGCTTTCTTT.

The chain is built from TRBV2 and TRBJ2-2, with TRBD2 matching over 7 bases. The V segment lost 7 bases and the J segment 2 bases; nucleotides outside the gene matches: 4. Germline-derived CDR1 and CDR2 are SNHLY and FYNNEI. The CDR3 loop spans 14 amino acids. In DNA, the CDR3 is TGTGCCAGCACCTCTAGCGGAAACACCGGGGAGCTGTTTTTT. As protein: CASTSSGNTGELFF.

V usage is TRBV7-8 and J usage is TRBJ2-5; D is perhaps TRBD2 (6 bases). This CDR3 has 15 amino acids. With 7 bases removed from V and 5 bases from J, the gap between germline ends came to 20 bases. Germline CDR1 and CDR2: SGHVS and FQNEAQ. CDR3 region: CASNQAVIRGETQYF. CDR3 nucleotides: TGTGCCAGCAACCAAGCGGTGATCCGGGGGGAGACCCAGTACTTC.

In its sample, this clone was seen once. V usage is TRBV7-8 and J usage is TRBJ2-1, with 13 bases that match TRBD2. Per the germline V gene, CDR1 is SGHVS and CDR2 is FQNEAQ. This CDR3 is 15 amino acids long. Trimming cost V 4 bases and J 10 bases; bases outside gene matches: 7. The CDR3 DNA sequence: TGTGCCAGCAGCTACCGGACTAGCGGGAGAGGGGAGCAGTTCTTC. It is translated as CASSYRTSGRGEQFF.

J is TRBJ2-2 and V is TRBV5-6; D ambiguous. Germline V gene data show CDR1 as SGHDT and CDR2 as YYEEEE. The CDR3 has 14 residues. V was shortened by 4 bases and J by 1 base, with 8 bases between the two germline ends. The CDR3 DNA reads TGTGCCAGCAGCCTAACAGTGAACACCGGGGAGCTGTTTTTT. Encoded protein: CASSLTVNTGELFF.

The chain is built from TRBV6-4 and TRBJ2-6, with TRBD2 as a possible D gene (6 bases). The CDR3 extends over 18 amino acids. Looked up from germline, CDR1 is MRHNA and CDR2 is SNTAGT. With 0 bases removed from V and 4 bases from J, the gap between germline ends came to 16 bases. The CDR3 DNA follows: TGTGCCAGCAGTGACTCGATTATGGGGGGTACCGGGGCCAACGTCCTGACTTTC. Translating it yields CASSDSIMGGTGANVLTF.

V is TRBV7-2 and J is TRBJ1-1, with D possibly matching TRBD1 (5 bases). This CDR3 spans 16 amino acids. The V end was cut by 5 bases, the J end by 4 bases, with 20 bases between. The germline V gene encodes CDR1 SGHTA and CDR2 FQGNSA. CDR3 DNA: TGTGCCAGCAGCCCAGCAAGAGGGACCACGAGCACTGAAGCTTTCTTT. This codes for CASSPARGTTSTEAFF.

The gene calls are TRBV18 and TRBJ2-1, with D unclear. This CDR3 is built from 13 residues. CDR1 and CDR2 (germline): KGHSH, LQKENI. The germline V and J ends were trimmed by 2 bases and 7 bases, with 9 bases remaining between them. CDR3 protein: CASSPGVYNEQFF. The DNA of the CDR3 is TGTGCCAGCTCACCAGGGGTCTATAATGAGCAGTTCTTC.

The CDR3 reads CASSLGRTANTGELFF. The CDR3 DNA sequence: TGTGCCAGCAGCTTAGGACGGACGGCGAACACCGGGGAGCTGTTTTTT. V gene TRBV7-2 combines with J gene TRBJ2-2, with D unclear. This CDR3 is built from 16 residues. CDR1 and CDR2 (germline): SGHTA, FQGNSA. The V and J ends lost 1 base and 0 bases respectively, with 9 bases between them.

As concerns this clone: At one end, the junction sequence differs from germline, possibly due to a read error. The rearrangement joins TRBV19 to TRBJ2-7; D remains unclear. Germline assignment: CDR1 LNHDA and CDR2 SQIVND (reference sequence). This CDR3 has 15 amino acids. The DNA for the CDR3 is TGTGCCAGTACCCCTGCCTCCTCGGGCTCCCACGAGCAGTACTTC. Translating it yields CASTPASSGSHEQYF.

V usage is TRBV4-3 and J usage is TRBJ2-7; D is unresolved. The CDR3 contains 15 residues. Looked up from germline, CDR1 is LGHNA and CDR2 is YSLEER. Trimming took off 4 bases at V and 1 base at J, with 14 bases between the two ends. The CDR3, as DNA: TGCGCCAGCAGCCCGAACCCGGCTCAGTCCTACGAGCAGTACTTC. This encodes CASSPNPAQSYEQYF.

This chain uses TRBV7-3 with TRBJ2-2, with D possibly TRBD1 on 5 matching bases. From germline, CDR1 is SGHTA and CDR2 FQGTGA. Trimming removed 1 base at V and 1 base at J, with 13 bases between. This CDR3 region has 17 residues. DNA for the CDR3: TGTGCCAGCAGCTTAAAGGGCCAGGGTGGGAACACCGGGGAGCTGTTTTTT. Encoded protein: CASSLKGQGGNTGELFF.

V and J are TRBV7-3 and TRBJ2-2; tentatively, D is TRBD2 (6 bases). The CDR3 consists of 15 residues. V was cut by 5 bases and J by 8 bases, with 18 bases left in between. Germline CDR1 and CDR2: SGHTA and FQGTGA. The CDR3 nucleotides are TGTGCCAGCAGCCCAACCGGGACTTTGGCTGGGGAGCTGTTTTTT. Translated: CASSPTGTLAGELFF.

This rearrangement joins TRBV11-2 to TRBJ2-4; 8 nucleotides align to TRBD2. Germline assignment: CDR1 SGHAT and CDR2 FQNNGV. V was pared by 5 bases and J by 9 bases, with 9 bases of the junction left unmatched. There are 14 residues in the CDR3. CDR3 sequence: CASSGTGLGGIQYF. The CDR3, as DNA: TGTGCCAGCAGCGGAACGGGACTAGGGGGCATTCAGTACTTC.

V is TRBV13 and J is TRBJ2-1; 11 nucleotides line up with TRBD2. The V gene's germline CDR1 is PRHDT and CDR2 FYEKMQ (reference sequence). J was trimmed by 6 bases and V by 5 bases; bases with no gene match: 12. The CDR3 covers 17 residues. CDR3 sequence (DNA): TGTGCCAGCAGCCTTAACCTAGCGGGGGGACTTTCCAATGAGCAGTTCTTC. Translated, it gives CASSLNLAGGLSNEQFF.

Written as DNA, the CDR3 is TGTGCCAGCAGCTCGCCGACAGGGATAAACTATGGCTACACCTTC. This gives the protein CASSSPTGINYGYTF. V is TRBV9 and J is TRBJ1-2, with TRBD1 matching 7 bases. This CDR3 comprises 15 residues. The germline V gene encodes CDR1 SGDLS and CDR2 YYNGEE. With 4 bases clipped from V and 2 bases from J, the junction kept 8 bases outside the gene matches.

The rearrangement uses TRBV19 and TRBJ2-2; D is perhaps TRBD1 (8 bases). V lost 4 bases and J 4 bases, leaving 16 bases between the germline ends. CDR1 is LNHDA and CDR2 is SQIVND in the germline V gene (reference sequence). The CDR3 extends over 16 amino acids. The CDR3 DNA is TGTGCCAGTAGTAACCGACAGGGGAGGGGCACCGGGGAGCTGTTTTTT. Translating gives CASSNRQGRGTGELFF. The full variable domain, its missing parts supplied by reference TRBV19 and TRBJ2-2, is DGGITQSPKYLFRKEGQNVTLSCEQNLNHDAMYWYRQDPGQGLRLIYYSQIVNDFQKGDIAEGYSVSREKKESFPLTVTSAQKNPTAFYLCASSNRQGRGTGELFFGEGSRLTVL.

V gene TRBV4-1 combines with J gene TRBJ2-2; D gene unclear. Per germline, CDR1 MGHRA and CDR2 YSYEKL. The CDR3 is 19 amino acids. Trimming removed 0 bases from V and 0 bases from J, with 17 bases in between. The CDR3 nucleotides read TGCGCCAGCAGCCAAGAAGAATTTCTCCTCGGAGCGAACACCGGGGAGCTGTTTTTT. Translated: CASSQEEFLLGANTGELFF.

V is TRBV18 and J is TRBJ2-2; TRBD1 is a possible D gene (5 bases). Per the germline V gene, CDR1 is KGHSH and CDR2 is LQKENI. This CDR3 contains 14 residues. With 9 bases removed from V and 2 bases from J, the gap between germline ends came to 13 bases. In DNA, the CDR3 is TGTGCCAGTTCGACCAGGACAAACACCGGGGAGCTGTTTTTT. Amino acids: CASSTRTNTGELFF. The full variable domain, in which reference TRBV18 and TRBJ2-2 provide the parts outside the CDR3, is NAGVMQNPRHLVRRRGQEARLRCSPMKGHSHVYWYRQLPEEGLKFMVYLQKENIIDESGMPKERFSAEFPKEGPSILRIQQVVRGDSAAYFCASSTRTNTGELFFGEGSRLTVL.

The rearrangement uses TRBV14 and TRBJ2-7; tentatively, D is TRBD1 (6 bases). Trimming left V 4 bases short and J 4 bases short, with 14 bases between. This CDR3 has 14 residues. Looked up from germline, CDR1 is SGHDN and CDR2 is FVKESK. The CDR3 DNA is TGTGCCAGCAGCCGGACCGGGACAACTTACGAGCAGTACTTC. Translating it yields CASSRTGTTYEQYF.

The chain combines TRBV4-1 with TRBJ2-7, with TRBD2 matching 12 bases. J lost 1 base, V lost 1 base, and 11 bases had no gene match. This CDR3 comprises 19 residues. The germline CDR1 and CDR2 sequences are MGHRA and YSYEKL. The CDR3 protein is CASSQVSSGGAGRSYEQYF. The CDR3 DNA sequence: TGCGCCAGCAGCCAAGTGTCTAGCGGGGGGGCCGGTAGGTCCTACGAGCAGTACTTC.

This chain links TRBV6-5 with TRBJ2-2; TRBD1 might be the D (6 bases). This CDR3 has 15 residues. Germline lookup yields CDR1 MNHEY and CDR2 SVGAGI. Between the trimmed V and J ends, which lost 6 bases and 3 bases, there was a span of 14 bases. The CDR3 bases are TGTGCCAGCAGCCTTTCCAGGGGTTACACCGGGGAGCTGTTTTTT. This codes for CASSLSRGYTGELFF.

The chain has TRBV7-3 and TRBJ1-1, with D possibly being TRBD1 (6 bases). The CDR3 length is 14 residues. Germline lookup yields CDR1 SGHTA and CDR2 FQGTGA. Trimming cost V 2 bases and J 3 bases, with 10 bases left between them. The CDR3 nucleotides read TGTGCCAGCAGCTTAGAGGGACACTACACTGAAGCTTTCTTT. Encoded protein: CASSLEGHYTEAFF. Full variable domain (remainder filled in from reference TRBV7-3 and TRBJ1-1): GAGVSQTPSNKVTEKGKYVELRCDPISGHTALYWYRQSLGQGPEFLIYFQGTGAADDSGLPNDRFFAVRPEGSVSTLKIQRTERGDSAVYLCASSLEGHYTEAFFGQGTRLTVV.

This clone is labeled medium-sized. The V gene is TRBV18, the J gene TRBJ2-2; D unclear. Trimming took off 5 bases at V and 3 bases at J, with 4 bases between the two ends. The germline gives CDR1 KGHSH, CDR2 LQKENI. The CDR3 is made up of 12 amino acids. CDR3 nucleotide sequence: TGTGCCAGCTCATCTGACACCGGGGAGCTGTTTTTT. It codes for CASSSDTGELFF.